Listed below are T cell receptor beta chains from one sample, sequenced in a study of cytomegalovirus exposure and HLA in healthy donors. The table came from immunoSEQ multiplex PCR; TCRdb's copy has only in-frame clones and leaves some out. The sample has around 70,000 clones, around four fifths seen once. Source material: PBMCs. These receptors all come from a human donor in good health. Both conserved end residues are part of each CDR3. The D gene is left open where the match is weak.

J,D,V,length,CDR3,DNA
TRBJ2-7,TRBD1,TRBV7-6,16,CASSTSLGQVLSEQYF,TGTGCCAGCAGCACCAGCCTAGGACAGGTTCTTTCCGAGCAGTACTTC
TRBJ1-5,TRBD1,TRBV7-8,14,CASSGDRGDQPQHF,TGTGCCAGCAGCGGCGACAGGGGTGATCAGCCCCAGCATTTT
TRBJ2-7,-,TRBV28,12,CASSFLSYEQYF,TGTGCCAGCAGTTTCTTATCCTACGAGCAGTACTTC
TRBJ2-7,TRBD1,TRBV5-1,14,CASSSQGASYEQYF,TGCGCCAGCAGCTCTCAGGGGGCGTCCTACGAGCAGTACTTC
TRBJ2-5,-,TRBV7-3,13,CASSLNRQETQYF,TGTGCCAGCAGCTTAAACAGGCAAGAGACCCAGTACTTC
TRBJ1-3,TRBD1,TRBV7-2,18,CASSRRDSSGHAGNTIYF,TGTGCCAGCAGCCGTCGGGACAGCAGTGGGCATGCTGGAAACACCATATATTTT
TRBJ2-3,-,TRBV9,16,CASSYTGFRGTDTQYF,TGTGCCAGCAGCTATACGGGGTTTCGGGGCACAGATACGCAGTATTTT
TRBJ2-5,-,TRBV5-1,16,CASSLDEGAFKETQYF,TGCGCCAGCAGCTTGGACGAAGGAGCTTTTAAAGAGACCCAGTACTTC
TRBJ1-1,TRBD1,TRBV28,14,CASSSGQGNTEAFF,TGTGCCAGCAGTTCGGGACAGGGGAATACTGAAGCTTTCTTT
TRBJ2-5,-,TRBV6-1,14,CASSVRTGRGTQYF,TGTGCCAGCAGTGTTAGAACAGGGAGGGGGACCCAGTACTTC
TRBJ1-3,TRBD1,TRBV19,16,CASSIGQAVSGNTIYF,TGTGCCAGTAGTATTGGACAGGCAGTCTCTGGAAACACCATATATTTT
TRBJ2-7,TRBD1,TRBV9,15,CASNGPRQGGLEQYF,TGTGCCAGCAACGGGCCCCGACAGGGTGGTTTAGAGCAGTACTTC
TRBJ1-1,-,TRBV30,13,CAWSGQGIAEAFF,TGTGCCTGGAGTGGCCAGGGGATTGCTGAAGCTTTCTTT
TRBJ2-3,-,TRBV5-6,15,CASSLETISTDTQYF,TGTGCCAGCAGCTTGGAAACAATCAGCACAGATACGCAGTATTTT
TRBJ2-7,-,TRBV5-6,15,CASSLGAGGYYEQYF,TGTGCCAGCAGCTTGGGAGCAGGGGGGTACTACGAGCAGTACTTC
TRBJ2-7,TRBD1,TRBV9,15,CASSPDPQGRDEQYF,TGTGCCAGCAGCCCTGACCCACAGGGGAGAGACGAGCAGTACTTC
TRBJ2-5,TRBD1,TRBV4-1,17,CASSPRGDRGIWETQYF,TGCGCCAGCAGCCCGCGGGGGGACAGGGGGATCTGGGAGACCCAGTACTTC
TRBJ2-7,TRBD1,TRBV18,14,CASSDQQGANEQYF,TGTGCCAGCTCAGATCAACAGGGGGCCAACGAGCAGTACTTC
TRBJ1-1,-,TRBV4-1,16,CASSQDIVQGGTEAFF,TGCGCCAGCAGCCAAGACATAGTACAAGGGGGCACTGAAGCTTTCTTT
TRBJ2-3,-,TRBV6-1,12,CASSVTRDTQYF,TGTGCCAGCAGTGTGACTCGAGATACGCAGTATTTT
TRBJ2-5,TRBD1,TRBV19,16,CASSIQGQGAKETQYF,TGTGCCAGTAGTATTCAAGGACAGGGGGCGAAAGAGACCCAGTACTTC